These T cell receptor beta chains were read from a single sample in a study of Ad26.COV2.S vaccination and SARS-CoV-2 variants. This table comes from immunoSEQ multiplex PCR, and its TCRdb copy is limited to in-frame clones, with some not included. The sample contains roughly 400,000 clones, approximately 91% of which appear only once. The specimen comprised peripheral blood, sampled in a trial of Ad26.COV2.S vaccine versus placebo. These receptors were collected from a person aged 18 to 59 who received the Ad26.COV2.S COVID-19 vaccine or a placebo. Each CDR3 is given with its conserved first and last residue. D genes are given only for firm matches. Clone size appears in some rows only: once, few, many, or a class for an expanded clone.

V gene: TRBV28; clone size: .; J gene: TRBJ1-1; D gene: .; CDR3 DNA: TGTGCCAGCACCATCGGAGGGACCCCGAACACTGAAGCTTTCTTT; CDR3 protein: CASTIGGTPNTEAFF
V gene: TRBV29-1; clone size: .; J gene: TRBJ2-3; D gene: .; CDR3 DNA: TGCAGCGTTGTGGACAACCGCCGCACAGATACGCAGTATTTT; CDR3 protein: CSVVDNRRTDTQYF
V gene: TRBV5-6; clone size: few; J gene: TRBJ1-2; D gene: TRBD1; CDR3 DNA: TGTGCCAGTAAGGACAGGGGGCGCGTCAACTATGGCTACACCTTC; CDR3 protein: CASKDRGRVNYGYTF
V gene: TRBV3-1/TRBV3-2; clone size: .; J gene: TRBJ1-1; D gene: .; CDR3 DNA: TGTGCCAGCACCTCCCGAGTGGGGTGGAACACTGAAGCTTTCTTT; CDR3 protein: CASTSRVGWNTEAFF
V gene: TRBV5-1; clone size: .; J gene: TRBJ2-2; D gene: .; CDR3 DNA: TGCGCCAGCAGCTTAAGTTTATCCGGGGAGCTGTTTTTT; CDR3 protein: CASSLSLSGELFF
V gene: TRBV6-5; clone size: .; J gene: TRBJ1-5; D gene: .; CDR3 DNA: TGTGCCAGCATCCAGGATGTAGGGGCAAGACCCCAGCATTTT; CDR3 protein: CASIQDVGARPQHF
V gene: TRBV7-3; clone size: .; J gene: TRBJ2-7; D gene: TRBD1; CDR3 DNA: TGTGCCAGCAGCGCGACAACGGGGACAGGGGGCGAGCAGTACTTC; CDR3 protein: CASSATTGTGGEQYF
V gene: TRBV6-1; clone size: .; J gene: TRBJ2-1; D gene: .; CDR3 DNA: TGTGCCAGCAGTGAACAGGCGCCTTCCTACAATGAGCAGTTCTTC; CDR3 protein: CASSEQAPSYNEQFF
V gene: TRBV2; clone size: .; J gene: TRBJ2-7; D gene: .; CDR3 DNA: TGTGCCAGCAGTCGGGACGGACGTTCCTACGAGCAGTACTTC; CDR3 protein: CASSRDGRSYEQYF
V gene: TRBV10-1; clone size: .; J gene: TRBJ2-6; D gene: .; CDR3 DNA: TGCGCCAGCAGTGAAGGCCTCTCTGGGGCCAACGTCCTGACTTTC; CDR3 protein: CASSEGLSGANVLTF
V gene: TRBV11-3; clone size: once; J gene: TRBJ2-3; D gene: TRBD1; CDR3 DNA: TGTGCCAGCAGCTTAGGACAGGGGGAGACAGATACGCAGTATTTT; CDR3 protein: CASSLGQGETDTQYF
V gene: TRBV7-9; clone size: .; J gene: TRBJ2-2; D gene: .; CDR3 DNA: TGTGCCAGCAGCCCCACAGGGGAGGCCGGGGAGCTGTTTTTT; CDR3 protein: CASSPTGEAGELFF
V gene: TRBV27; clone size: .; J gene: TRBJ2-7; D gene: .; CDR3 DNA: TGTGCCAGCAGGAGAGATGTGGGGATTTGGTCCTACGAGCAGTACTTC; CDR3 protein: CASRRDVGIWSYEQYF
V gene: TRBV6-7; clone size: once; J gene: TRBJ2-5; D gene: .; CDR3 DNA: TGTGCCAGCAGTATACGCCCGGAGACCCAGTACTTC; CDR3 protein: CASSIRPETQYF
V gene: TRBV7-2; clone size: .; J gene: TRBJ1-6; D gene: .; CDR3 DNA: TGTGCCAGCAGCTTTAACAGGGAATCACCCCTCCACTTT; CDR3 protein: CASSFNRESPLHF
V gene: TRBV10-3; clone size: .; J gene: TRBJ2-7; D gene: TRBD2; CDR3 DNA: TGTGCCATCAAAGCTAGCGGGAGCTCCTACGAGCAGTACTTC; CDR3 protein: CAIKASGSSYEQYF
V gene: TRBV18; clone size: .; J gene: TRBJ2-5; D gene: .; CDR3 DNA: TGTGCCAGCTCACCCCGGACAGTCCAAGAGACCCAGTACTTC; CDR3 protein: CASSPRTVQETQYF
V gene: TRBV28; clone size: .; J gene: TRBJ2-1; D gene: .; CDR3 DNA: TGTGCCAGCAGCCCCAGGGGTGAGCAGTTCTTC; CDR3 protein: CASSPRGEQFF
V gene: TRBV15; clone size: .; J gene: TRBJ2-1; D gene: .; CDR3 DNA: TGTGCCACCAGCAGCTGGGGTGAGCAGTTCTTC; CDR3 protein: CATSSWGEQFF
V gene: TRBV19; clone size: .; J gene: TRBJ2-3; D gene: .; CDR3 DNA: TGTGCCAGTAGTACCCAGCGGAGCACAGATACGCAGTATTTT; CDR3 protein: CASSTQRSTDTQYF
V gene: TRBV12-3/TRBV12-4; clone size: .; J gene: TRBJ1-2; D gene: .; CDR3 DNA: TGTGCCAGCTCCAGGGAGAGCTATGGCTACACCTTC; CDR3 protein: CASSRESYGYTF
V gene: TRBV19; clone size: once; J gene: TRBJ1-3; D gene: TRBD1; CDR3 DNA: TGTGCCACAAAGGGCCGGCGGGGGACAGGGGTTCCCTCTGGAAACACCATATATTTT; CDR3 protein: CATKGRRGTGVPSGNTIYF
V gene: TRBV10-3; clone size: .; J gene: TRBJ2-5; D gene: .; CDR3 DNA: TGTGCCATCAGTGACCCGAGTGTGGGGGCGGAAGAGACCCAGTACTTC; CDR3 protein: CAISDPSVGAEETQYF
V gene: TRBV10-1; clone size: few; J gene: TRBJ2-2; D gene: TRBD2; CDR3 DNA: TGCGCCAGCAGTGCCGGGAGGACCTTTGAGGTCGGGGAGCTGTTTTTT; CDR3 protein: CASSAGRTFEVGELFF
V gene: TRBV27; clone size: .; J gene: TRBJ2-3; D gene: .; CDR3 DNA: TGTGCCAGCAGTCCGAAACGGACGAGATTATCAGATACGCAGTATTTT; CDR3 protein: CASSPKRTRLSDTQYF
V gene: TRBV27; clone size: .; J gene: TRBJ1-2; D gene: TRBD1; CDR3 DNA: TGTGCCAGCAGTTACGGGACAGGGACTTATGGCTACACCTTC; CDR3 protein: CASSYGTGTYGYTF
V gene: TRBV19; clone size: once; J gene: TRBJ1-5; D gene: .; CDR3 DNA: TGTGCCAGTAGTTTCCGGCCTACAGGCCAGCCCCAGCATTTT; CDR3 protein: CASSFRPTGQPQHF
V gene: TRBV20-1; clone size: once; J gene: TRBJ2-1; D gene: TRBD2; CDR3 DNA: TGCAGTGCTAGTGACAGACCAGGACTAGCGGGAGGGCTTGAGCAGTTCTTC; CDR3 protein: CSASDRPGLAGGLEQFF
V gene: TRBV18; clone size: .; J gene: TRBJ2-1; D gene: .; CDR3 DNA: TGTGCCAGCTCCCTAAAATCGGGGAGCTCCTACAATGAGCAGTTCTTC; CDR3 protein: CASSLKSGSSYNEQFF
V gene: TRBV15; clone size: .; J gene: TRBJ1-3; D gene: .; CDR3 DNA: TGTGCCACCAGCAGAGATCGAGGCTCTGGAAACACCATATATTTT; CDR3 protein: CATSRDRGSGNTIYF
V gene: TRBV4-2; clone size: .; J gene: TRBJ1-5; D gene: .; CDR3 DNA: TGTGCCAGCAGCCAAGACCTTTCTAGCAATCAGCCCCAGCATTTT; CDR3 protein: CASSQDLSSNQPQHF
V gene: TRBV6-5; clone size: few; J gene: TRBJ1-6; D gene: TRBD1; CDR3 DNA: TGTGCCAGCAGTTACCTTGACAGGGGCGACTCACCCCTCCACTTT; CDR3 protein: CASSYLDRGDSPLHF
V gene: TRBV21-1; clone size: .; J gene: TRBJ2-2; D gene: .; CDR3 DNA: TGTGCCAGCACCCCAAGGTGGGAGAACTTAGCCGGGGAGCTGTTTTTT; CDR3 protein: CASTPRWENLAGELFF
V gene: TRBV6-5; clone size: many; J gene: TRBJ1-1; D gene: .; CDR3 DNA: TGTGCCAGCAGTTACTCTCAGGGAGGGAACACTGAAGCTTTCTTT; CDR3 protein: CASSYSQGGNTEAFF
V gene: TRBV9; clone size: .; J gene: TRBJ1-2; D gene: TRBD1; CDR3 DNA: TGTGCCAGCAGCGCCGGACAGGGAGACTATGGCTACACCTTC; CDR3 protein: CASSAGQGDYGYTF
V gene: TRBV10-3; clone size: .; J gene: TRBJ2-7; D gene: TRBD1; CDR3 DNA: TGTGCCATCACGGACAGGGGGGACTCCTACGAGCAGTACTTC; CDR3 protein: CAITDRGDSYEQYF
V gene: TRBV30; clone size: .; J gene: TRBJ2-7; D gene: .; CDR3 DNA: TGTGCCTGGAGTAGGCTGTCCTACGAGCAGTACTTC; CDR3 protein: CAWSRLSYEQYF
V gene: TRBV9; clone size: .; J gene: TRBJ2-2; D gene: TRBD1; CDR3 DNA: TGTGCCAGCAGCCCCGGGACAGGGCTGTACACCGGGGAGCTGTTTTTT; CDR3 protein: CASSPGTGLYTGELFF
V gene: TRBV30; clone size: .; J gene: TRBJ1-2; D gene: TRBD1; CDR3 DNA: TGTGCCTGGAGTCACGAGGGGGCGCGAGGCTATGGCTACACCTTC; CDR3 protein: CAWSHEGARGYGYTF
V gene: TRBV2; clone size: .; J gene: TRBJ1-5; D gene: .; CDR3 DNA: TGTGCCAGCAGTGAATGGCGTGTCACAGGGAGCAATCAGCCCCAGCATTTT; CDR3 protein: CASSEWRVTGSNQPQHF